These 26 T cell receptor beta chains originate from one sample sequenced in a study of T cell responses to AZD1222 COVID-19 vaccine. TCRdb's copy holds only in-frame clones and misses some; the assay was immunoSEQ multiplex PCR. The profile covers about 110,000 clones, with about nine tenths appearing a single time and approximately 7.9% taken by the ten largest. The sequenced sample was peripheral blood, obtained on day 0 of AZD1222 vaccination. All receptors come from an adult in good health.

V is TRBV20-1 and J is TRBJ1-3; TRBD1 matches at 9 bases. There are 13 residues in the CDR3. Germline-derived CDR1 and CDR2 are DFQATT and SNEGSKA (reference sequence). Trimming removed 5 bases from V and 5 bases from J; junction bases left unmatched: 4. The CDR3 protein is CSAGDRGRNTIYF. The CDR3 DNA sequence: TGCAGTGCTGGTGACAGGGGGAGAAACACCATATATTTT.

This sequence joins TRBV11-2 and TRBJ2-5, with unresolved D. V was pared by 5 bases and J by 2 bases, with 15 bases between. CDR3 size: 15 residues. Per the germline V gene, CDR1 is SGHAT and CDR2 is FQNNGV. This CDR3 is CASSPQAPIQETQYF. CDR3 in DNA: TGTGCCAGCAGCCCTCAGGCTCCGATTCAAGAGACCCAGTACTTC.

The chain's CDR3 is CASSGGQNYGYTF. DNA of the CDR3: TGTGCCAGCAGTGGGGGACAGAACTATGGCTACACCTTC. The V call is TRBV6-6, the J call TRBJ1-2; 7 bases align to TRBD1. Trimming took 5 bases from V and 2 from J; bases not matched to a gene: 2. CDR1 MNHNY and CDR2 SVGAGI come from the germline V gene (reference sequence). The CDR3 is 13 amino acids.

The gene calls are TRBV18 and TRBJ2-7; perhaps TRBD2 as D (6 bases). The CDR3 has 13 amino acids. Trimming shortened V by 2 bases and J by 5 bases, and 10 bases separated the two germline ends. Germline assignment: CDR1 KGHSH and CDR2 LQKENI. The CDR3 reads CASSPGGGDEQYF. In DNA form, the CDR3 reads TGTGCCAGCTCACCAGGGGGAGGCGACGAGCAGTACTTC.

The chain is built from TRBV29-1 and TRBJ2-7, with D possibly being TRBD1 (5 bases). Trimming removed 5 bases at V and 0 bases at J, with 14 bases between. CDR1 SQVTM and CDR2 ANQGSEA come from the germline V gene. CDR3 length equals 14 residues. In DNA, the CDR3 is TGCAGCGTTTCGACAGACGTAAGCTCCTACGAGCAGTACTTC. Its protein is CSVSTDVSSYEQYF.

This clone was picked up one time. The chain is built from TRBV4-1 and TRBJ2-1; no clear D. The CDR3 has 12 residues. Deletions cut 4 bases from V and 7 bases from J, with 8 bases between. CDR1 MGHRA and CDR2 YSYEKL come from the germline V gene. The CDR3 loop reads CASSLSGNEQFF. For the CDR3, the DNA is TGCGCCAGCAGCCTTTCGGGTAATGAGCAGTTCTTC.

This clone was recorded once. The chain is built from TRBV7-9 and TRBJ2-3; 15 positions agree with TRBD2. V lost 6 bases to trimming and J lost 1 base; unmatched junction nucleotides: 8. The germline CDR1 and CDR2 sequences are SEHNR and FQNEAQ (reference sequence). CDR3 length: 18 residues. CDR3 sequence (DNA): TGTGCCAGCAGTAGGACTAGCGGGAGGGCCCCCCGCACAGATACGCAGTATTTT. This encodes CASSRTSGRAPRTDTQYF.

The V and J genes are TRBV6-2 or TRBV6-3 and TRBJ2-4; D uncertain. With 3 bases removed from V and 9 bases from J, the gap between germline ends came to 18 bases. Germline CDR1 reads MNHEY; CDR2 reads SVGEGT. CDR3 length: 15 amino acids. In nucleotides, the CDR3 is TGTGCCAGCAGTTATTTACGGGCAGGACGGACCATTCAGTACTTC. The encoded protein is CASSYLRAGRTIQYF.

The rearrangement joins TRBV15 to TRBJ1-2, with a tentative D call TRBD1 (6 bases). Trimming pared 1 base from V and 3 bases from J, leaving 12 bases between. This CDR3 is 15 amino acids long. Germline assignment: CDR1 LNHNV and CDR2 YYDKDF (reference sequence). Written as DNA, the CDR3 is TGTGCCACCAGCAGAGGGGGGCAGGGACACTATGGCTACACCTTC. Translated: CATSRGGQGHYGYTF.

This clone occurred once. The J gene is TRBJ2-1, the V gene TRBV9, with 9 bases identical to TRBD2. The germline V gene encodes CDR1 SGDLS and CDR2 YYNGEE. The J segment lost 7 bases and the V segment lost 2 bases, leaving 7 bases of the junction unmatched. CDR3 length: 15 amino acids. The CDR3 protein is CASSVGGRARNEQFF. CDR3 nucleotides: TGTGCCAGCAGCGTCGGCGGGAGGGCCCGGAATGAGCAGTTCTTC.

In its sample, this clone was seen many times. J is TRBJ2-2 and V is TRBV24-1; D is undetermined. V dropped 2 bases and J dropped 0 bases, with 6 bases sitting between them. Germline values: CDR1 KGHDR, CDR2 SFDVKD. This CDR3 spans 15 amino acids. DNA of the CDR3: TGTGCCACCAGTGATTCGGTTACGAACACCGGGGAGCTGTTTTTT. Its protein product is CATSDSVTNTGELFF.

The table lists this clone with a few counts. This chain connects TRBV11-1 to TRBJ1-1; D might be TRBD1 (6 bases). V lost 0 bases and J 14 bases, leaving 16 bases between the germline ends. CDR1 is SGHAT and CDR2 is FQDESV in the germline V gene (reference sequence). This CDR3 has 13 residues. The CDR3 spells CASSLARDTWRFF. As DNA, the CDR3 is TGTGCCAGCAGCTTAGCCCGGGACACCTGGCGCTTCTTT.

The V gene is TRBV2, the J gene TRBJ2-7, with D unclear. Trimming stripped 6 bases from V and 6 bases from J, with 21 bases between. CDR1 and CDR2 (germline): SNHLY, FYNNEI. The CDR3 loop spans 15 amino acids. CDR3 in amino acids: CASSVADGRVGEQYF. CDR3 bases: TGTGCCAGCAGCGTAGCTGACGGAAGGGTCGGCGAGCAGTACTTC.

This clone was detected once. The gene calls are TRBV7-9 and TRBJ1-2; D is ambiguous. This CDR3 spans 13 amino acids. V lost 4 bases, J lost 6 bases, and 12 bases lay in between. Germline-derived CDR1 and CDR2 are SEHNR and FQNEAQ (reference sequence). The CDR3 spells CASSSAGWDGYTF. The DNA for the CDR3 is TGTGCCAGCAGCTCCGCGGGGTGGGATGGCTACACCTTC.

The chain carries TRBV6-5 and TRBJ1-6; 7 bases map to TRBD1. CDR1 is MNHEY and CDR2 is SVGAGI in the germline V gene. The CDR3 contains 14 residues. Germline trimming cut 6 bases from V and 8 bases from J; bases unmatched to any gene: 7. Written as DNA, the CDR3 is TGTGCCAGCAGGAGACAGGGTGGAGATTCACCCCTCCACTTT. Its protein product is CASRRQGGDSPLHF.

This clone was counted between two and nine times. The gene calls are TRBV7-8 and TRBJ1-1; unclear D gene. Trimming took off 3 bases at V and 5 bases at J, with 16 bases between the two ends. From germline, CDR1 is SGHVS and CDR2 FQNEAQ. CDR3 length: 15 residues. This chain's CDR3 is CASSFTSGRRTEAFF. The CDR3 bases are TGTGCCAGCAGCTTTACTAGTGGGAGGAGGACTGAAGCTTTCTTT.

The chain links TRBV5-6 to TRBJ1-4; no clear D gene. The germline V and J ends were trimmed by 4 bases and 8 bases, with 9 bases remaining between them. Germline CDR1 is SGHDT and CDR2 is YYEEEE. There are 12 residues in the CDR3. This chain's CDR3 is CASSTNGEKLFF. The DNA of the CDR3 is TGTGCCAGCAGCACAAACGGGGAAAAACTGTTTTTT.

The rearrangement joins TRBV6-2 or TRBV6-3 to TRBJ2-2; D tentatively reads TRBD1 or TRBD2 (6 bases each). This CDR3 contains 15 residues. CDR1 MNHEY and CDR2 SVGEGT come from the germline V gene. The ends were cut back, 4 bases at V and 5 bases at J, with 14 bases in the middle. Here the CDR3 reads CASSSRGGRTGELFF. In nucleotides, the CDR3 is TGTGCCAGCAGTTCTCGAGGGGGGCGGACCGGGGAGCTGTTTTTT.

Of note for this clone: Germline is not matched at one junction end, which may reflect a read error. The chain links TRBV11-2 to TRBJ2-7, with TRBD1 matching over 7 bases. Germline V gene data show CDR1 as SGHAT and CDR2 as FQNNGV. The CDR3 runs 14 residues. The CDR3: CVSSPPGQSYEQYF. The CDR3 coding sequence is TGTGTCAGCAGCCCTCCGGGACAGAGCTACGAGCAGTACTTC.

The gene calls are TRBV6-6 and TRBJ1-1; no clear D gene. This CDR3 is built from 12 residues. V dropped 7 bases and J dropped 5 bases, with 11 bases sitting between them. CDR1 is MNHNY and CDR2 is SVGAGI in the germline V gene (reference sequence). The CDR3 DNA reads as TGTGCCAGCACCACTACGGCTACTGAAGCTTTCTTT. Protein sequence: CASTTTATEAFF.

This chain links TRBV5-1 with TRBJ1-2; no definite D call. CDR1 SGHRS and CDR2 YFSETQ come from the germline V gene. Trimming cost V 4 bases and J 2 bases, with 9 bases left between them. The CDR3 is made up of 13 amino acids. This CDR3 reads CASSEPGNYGYTF. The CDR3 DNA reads TGCGCCAGCAGCGAGCCGGGAAACTATGGCTACACCTTC.

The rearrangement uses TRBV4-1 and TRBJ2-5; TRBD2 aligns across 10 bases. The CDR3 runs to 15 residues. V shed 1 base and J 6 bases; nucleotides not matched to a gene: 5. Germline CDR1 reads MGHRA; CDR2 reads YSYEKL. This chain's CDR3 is CASSQAASGGQTQYF. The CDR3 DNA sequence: TGCGCCAGCAGCCAAGCGGCTAGCGGGGGCCAGACCCAGTACTTC.

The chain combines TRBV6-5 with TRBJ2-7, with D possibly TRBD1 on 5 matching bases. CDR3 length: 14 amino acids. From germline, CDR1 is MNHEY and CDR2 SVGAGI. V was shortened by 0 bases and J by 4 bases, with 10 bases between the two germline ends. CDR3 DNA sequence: TGTGCCAGCAGTTACTCGAAGGGGCCGTACGAGCAGTACTTC. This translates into CASSYSKGPYEQYF.

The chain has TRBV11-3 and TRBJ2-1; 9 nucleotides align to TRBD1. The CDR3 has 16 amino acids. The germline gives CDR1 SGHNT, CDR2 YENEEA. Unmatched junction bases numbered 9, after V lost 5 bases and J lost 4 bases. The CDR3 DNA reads TGTGCCAGCAGCCCTGGTTACGGACAGGGGTACAATGAGCAGTTCTTC. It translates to CASSPGYGQGYNEQFF.

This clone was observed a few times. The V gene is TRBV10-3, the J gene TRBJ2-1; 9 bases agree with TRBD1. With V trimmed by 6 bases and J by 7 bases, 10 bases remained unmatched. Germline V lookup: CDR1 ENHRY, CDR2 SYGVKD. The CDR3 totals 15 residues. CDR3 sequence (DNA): TGTGCCATCAGCCCGACAGGGGGGTTGGGGAATGAGCAGTTCTTC. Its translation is CAISPTGGLGNEQFF.

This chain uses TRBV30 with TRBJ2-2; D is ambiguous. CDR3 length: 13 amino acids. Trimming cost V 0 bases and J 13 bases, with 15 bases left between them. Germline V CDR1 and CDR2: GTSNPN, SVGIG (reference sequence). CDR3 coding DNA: TGTGCCTGGAGTGTATACCGGGCGGATCGGCTGTTTTTT. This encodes CAWSVYRADRLFF.